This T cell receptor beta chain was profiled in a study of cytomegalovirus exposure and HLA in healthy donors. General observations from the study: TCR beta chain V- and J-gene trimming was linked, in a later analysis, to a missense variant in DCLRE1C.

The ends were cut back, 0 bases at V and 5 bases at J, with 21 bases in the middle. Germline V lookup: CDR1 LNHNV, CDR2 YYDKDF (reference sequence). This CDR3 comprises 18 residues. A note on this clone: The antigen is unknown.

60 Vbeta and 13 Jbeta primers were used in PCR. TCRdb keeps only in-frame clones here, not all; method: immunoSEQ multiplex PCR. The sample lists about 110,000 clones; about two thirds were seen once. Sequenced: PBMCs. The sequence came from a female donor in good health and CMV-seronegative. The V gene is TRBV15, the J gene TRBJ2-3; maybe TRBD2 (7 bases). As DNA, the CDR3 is TGTGCCACCAGCAGAGATAGCCGAGGGCCGGGGGGCGGAGATACGCAGTATTTT. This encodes CATSRDSRGPGGGDTQYF.